The rows below give T cell receptor beta chains drawn from one sample of a study of shared clonotypes between healthy human individuals. Sequenced by immunoSEQ multiplex PCR; TCRdb stores in-frame clones only, minus some. The data show more than 1.2 million clones, 98% to 99% seen once. Source material: naive CD4+ T cells sorted from blood. The receptor set was obtained from a young man in good health. The CDR3 runs from the conserved cysteine through the conserved F or W. Each record gives: clone size, V gene, D gene, J gene, CDR3 protein, CDR3 DNA. The D gene is left open where the match is weak. Some rows have no size entry. The others give once, few or many, or a class for an expanded clone.

clone_size: .; v_call: TRBV20-1; d_call: .; j_call: TRBJ2-5; cdr3_aa: CSAFPLETQYF; cdr3_nt: TGCAGTGCCTTCCCCCTAGAGACCCAGTACTTC
clone_size: .; v_call: TRBV7-8; d_call: TRBD2; j_call: TRBJ2-3; cdr3_aa: CASSTYSGTDTQYF; cdr3_nt: TGTGCCAGCAGCACCTATAGCGGGACAGATACGCAGTATTTT
clone_size: .; v_call: TRBV7-2; d_call: .; j_call: TRBJ2-3; cdr3_aa: CASSLGDGPDTQYF; cdr3_nt: TGTGCCAGCAGCTTAGGGGATGGCCCAGATACGCAGTATTTT
clone_size: .; v_call: TRBV4-1; d_call: TRBD1; j_call: TRBJ2-7; cdr3_aa: CASSQALTGVSVQYF; cdr3_nt: TGCGCCAGCAGCCAAGCCCTGACAGGGGTATCTGTGCAGTACTTC
clone_size: .; v_call: TRBV20-1; d_call: .; j_call: TRBJ2-7; cdr3_aa: CSALSGEQYF; cdr3_nt: TGCAGTGCCCTCTCTGGCGAGCAGTACTTC
clone_size: .; v_call: TRBV29-1; d_call: TRBD1; j_call: TRBJ1-2; cdr3_aa: CSVTGQGYGYTF; cdr3_nt: TGCAGCGTTACGGGACAGGGGTACGGCTACACCTTC
clone_size: .; v_call: TRBV7-9; d_call: TRBD2; j_call: TRBJ2-3; cdr3_aa: CASSLGGLAGDNTDTQYF; cdr3_nt: TGTGCCAGCAGCTTAGGTGGACTAGCGGGAGATAACACAGATACGCAGTATTTT
clone_size: .; v_call: TRBV2; d_call: TRBD1; j_call: TRBJ2-3; cdr3_aa: CASRGQGGSDTQYF; cdr3_nt: TGTGCCAGCAGGGGACAGGGGGGGTCAGATACGCAGTATTTT
clone_size: .; v_call: TRBV5-1; d_call: TRBD2; j_call: TRBJ2-5; cdr3_aa: CASSLYVLAGGDTQYF; cdr3_nt: TGCGCCAGCAGCTTGTACGTCCTAGCGGGAGGCGATACCCAGTACTTC
clone_size: once; v_call: TRBV18; d_call: TRBD1; j_call: TRBJ2-5; cdr3_aa: CASSLKGGTGGFLAETQYF; cdr3_nt: TGTGCCAGCTCACTGAAAGGCGGGACAGGGGGCTTTCTCGCGGAGACCCAGTACTTC
clone_size: .; v_call: TRBV5-1; d_call: TRBD1; j_call: TRBJ2-2; cdr3_aa: CASSLGQGRKTEELFF; cdr3_nt: TGCGCCAGCAGCCTCGGACAGGGGAGGAAAACCGAGGAGCTGTTTTTT
clone_size: .; v_call: TRBV11-3; d_call: TRBD2; j_call: TRBJ2-7; cdr3_aa: CASSWADVAGGVSYEQYF; cdr3_nt: TGTGCCAGCAGTTGGGCGGACGTGGCGGGAGGGGTCTCCTACGAGCAGTACTTC
clone_size: .; v_call: TRBV28; d_call: .; j_call: TRBJ1-1; cdr3_aa: CASSLTGAQAFF; cdr3_nt: TGTGCCAGCAGTTTAACGGGGGCTCAAGCTTTCTTT
clone_size: .; v_call: TRBV28; d_call: .; j_call: TRBJ2-7; cdr3_aa: CASSRRPGTTRLSGTYEQYF; cdr3_nt: TGTGCCAGCAGTCGAAGGCCAGGGACGACTCGGCTTTCAGGCACCTACGAGCAGTACTTC
clone_size: .; v_call: TRBV6-1; d_call: .; j_call: TRBJ2-3; cdr3_aa: CASSEVGSTDTQYF; cdr3_nt: TGTGCCAGCAGTGAAGTAGGTAGCACAGATACGCAGTATTTT
clone_size: .; v_call: TRBV19; d_call: .; j_call: TRBJ1-1; cdr3_aa: CASSMKEGLGNTEAFF; cdr3_nt: TGTGCCAGTAGTATGAAAGAGGGTTTGGGTAACACTGAAGCTTTCTTT
clone_size: .; v_call: TRBV28; d_call: .; j_call: TRBJ1-1; cdr3_aa: CASSPHQGRSTEAFF; cdr3_nt: TGTGCCAGCAGCCCTCACCAGGGTCGGTCCACTGAAGCTTTCTTT
clone_size: .; v_call: TRBV18; d_call: .; j_call: TRBJ2-3; cdr3_aa: CASSTVADTQYF; cdr3_nt: TGTGCCAGCTCGACCGTTGCAGATACGCAGTATTTT
clone_size: .; v_call: TRBV5-6; d_call: .; j_call: TRBJ2-1; cdr3_aa: CASSFTVGLNNEQFF; cdr3_nt: TGTGCCAGCAGCTTTACCGTCGGGCTAAACAATGAGCAGTTCTTC
clone_size: .; v_call: TRBV5-4; d_call: .; j_call: TRBJ2-5; cdr3_aa: CASSLFRGTQETQYF; cdr3_nt: TGTGCCAGCAGCTTGTTCCGGGGGACGCAAGAGACCCAGTACTTC
clone_size: .; v_call: TRBV7-9; d_call: .; j_call: TRBJ2-2; cdr3_aa: CASSLVVAGELFF; cdr3_nt: TGTGCCAGCAGCTTAGTTGTTGCCGGGGAGCTGTTTTTT
clone_size: .; v_call: TRBV2; d_call: TRBD2; j_call: TRBJ2-3; cdr3_aa: CASWPTSGRARGLGTQYF; cdr3_nt: TGTGCCAGCTGGCCGACTAGCGGGAGGGCCAGGGGTTTGGGTACGCAGTATTTT
clone_size: .; v_call: TRBV2; d_call: .; j_call: TRBJ1-2; cdr3_aa: CASSPDSNYGYTF; cdr3_nt: TGTGCCAGCAGTCCGGATTCAAACTATGGCTACACCTTC
clone_size: once; v_call: TRBV5-1; d_call: .; j_call: TRBJ2-1; cdr3_aa: CASSTEGPVNYNEQFF; cdr3_nt: TGCGCCAGCAGCACGGAGGGGCCCGTGAACTACAATGAGCAGTTCTTC
clone_size: .; v_call: TRBV18; d_call: TRBD1; j_call: TRBJ1-4; cdr3_aa: CASSPLPGQGEKLFF; cdr3_nt: TGTGCCAGCTCACCACTGCCGGGACAGGGGGAAAAACTGTTTTTT
clone_size: .; v_call: TRBV19; d_call: .; j_call: TRBJ2-7; cdr3_aa: CASKDRTSSYEQYF; cdr3_nt: TGTGCCAGCAAAGACAGGACCAGCTCCTACGAGCAGTACTTC
clone_size: .; v_call: TRBV7-6; d_call: TRBD1; j_call: TRBJ1-2; cdr3_aa: CASSPGQDFYGYTF; cdr3_nt: TGTGCCAGCAGCCCGGGACAGGACTTCTATGGCTACACCTTC
clone_size: .; v_call: TRBV5-1; d_call: .; j_call: TRBJ2-1; cdr3_aa: CASSLVPDLYNEQFF; cdr3_nt: TGCGCCAGCAGCTTGGTACCTGATTTATACAATGAGCAGTTCTTC
clone_size: .; v_call: TRBV5-1; d_call: .; j_call: TRBJ1-2; cdr3_aa: CASSRGQHGYTF; cdr3_nt: TGCGCCAGCAGCCGAGGACAGCATGGCTACACCTTC